This TCR beta chain was recovered during a study of blood T cells in healthy people across ages. The study's findings and limits: Significant beta diversity loss was already apparent by age approximately 40, declining roughly linearly.

This clonotype was observed a handful of times. What it binds is unknown. The germline V gene has CDR1 DFQATT and CDR2 SNEGSKA (reference sequence). V lost 6 bases to trimming and J lost 1 base; unmatched junction nucleotides: 11. This CDR3 is 17 amino acids long. A second 7 to 11 cycle PCR used barcoded and J-beta primers. TCRdb ran MiXCR on the 5' RACE reads and lists one entry per CDR3 protein. The sample contains about 1.6 million distinct CDR3 sequences, roughly 32% of which appear only once. The chain carries TRBV20-1 and TRBJ2-3; 12 bases line up with TRBD2. The clonotype comes from a woman aged 25-40 years in good health. The sequenced sample consisted of blood. The CDR3 loop reads CSATLAGGTLGTDTQYF. The CDR3 coding sequence is TGCAGTGCAACACTAGCGGGGGGTACGTTGGGCACAGATACGCAGTATTTT.